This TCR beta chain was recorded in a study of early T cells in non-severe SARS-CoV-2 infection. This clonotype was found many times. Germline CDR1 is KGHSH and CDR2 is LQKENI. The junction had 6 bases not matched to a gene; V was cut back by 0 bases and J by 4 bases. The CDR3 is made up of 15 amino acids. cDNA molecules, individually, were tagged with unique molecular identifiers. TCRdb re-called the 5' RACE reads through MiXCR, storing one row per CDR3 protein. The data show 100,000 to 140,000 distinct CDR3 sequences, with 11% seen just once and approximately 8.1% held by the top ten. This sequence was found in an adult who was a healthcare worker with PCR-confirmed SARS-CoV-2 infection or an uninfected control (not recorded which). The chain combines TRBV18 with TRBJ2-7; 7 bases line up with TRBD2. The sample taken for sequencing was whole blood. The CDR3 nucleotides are TGTGCCAGCTCACCACCGGGATGGGGGGGTTACGAGCAGTACTTC. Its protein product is CASSPPGWGGYEQYF.